Presented here are 11 T cell receptor beta chains from one specimen sequenced in a study of shared clonotypes between healthy human individuals. Clones were sequenced by immunoSEQ multiplex PCR, and TCRdb holds only the in-frame ones, with some missing. The table has 2 million or so clones, over 85% seen once; the top ten hold 0.13%. Sequencing input: naive CD4+ T cells sorted from blood. The subset: CD45RA+ positively selected. Receptors were obtained from a man younger than 30 in good health.

The rearrangement joins TRBV30 to TRBJ2-5; TRBD2 agrees at 7 bases. This CDR3 contains 15 residues. Germline trimming cut 2 bases from V and 2 bases from J; bases unmatched to any gene: 8. Per the germline V gene, CDR1 is GTSNPN and CDR2 is SVGIG (reference sequence). CDR3 sequence reads: CAWSTGTIIQETQYF. The CDR3 DNA is TGTGCCTGGAGTACGGGGACTATCATTCAAGAGACCCAGTACTTC.

The V call is TRBV9, the J call TRBJ1-2, with D unresolved. Trimming stripped 0 bases from V and 2 bases from J, with 11 bases between. Germline lookup yields CDR1 SGDLS and CDR2 YYNGEE. The CDR3 has 15 residues. CDR3 DNA sequence: TGTGCCAGCAGCGTAGGGTGGGGTAAGAACTATGGCTACACCTTC. Amino acid sequence: CASSVGWGKNYGYTF.

CDR3 bases: TGTGCCAGCAGCTTAGATGGGGGCGCTGGAAACACCATATATTTT. This encodes CASSLDGGAGNTIYF. This chain joins TRBV7-3 and TRBJ1-3; D is perhaps TRBD1 (6 bases). Trimming left V 2 bases short and J 2 bases short, with 10 bases between. Germline V gives CDR1 SGHTA, CDR2 FQGTGA. The CDR3 consists of 15 residues.

The J gene is TRBJ1-5, the V gene TRBV7-2; D is ambiguous. V was cut by 2 bases and J by 0 bases, with 11 bases left in between. Germline V lookup: CDR1 SGHTA, CDR2 FQGNSA. CDR3 length equals 16 residues. As DNA, the CDR3 is TGTGCCAGCAGCTTAAACAGTCCCTATAGCAATCAGCCCCAGCATTTT. This codes for CASSLNSPYSNQPQHF.

This chain connects TRBV30 to TRBJ2-5; TRBD2 agrees at 7 bases. The J call is doubtful: the DNA matches TRBJ2-7 better. There are 15 residues in the CDR3. In germline, CDR1 is GTSNPN, CDR2 SVGIG (reference sequence). The CDR3 DNA is TGTGCCTGGAGTGTACATGGCGGGAGTAGTAGCGAGCAGTACTTC. Its translation is CAWSVHGGSSSEQYF.

The J gene is TRBJ2-7, the V gene TRBV2; D is uncertain. Germline CDR1 and CDR2: SNHLY and FYNNEI. The CDR3 is made up of 13 amino acids. With 6 bases removed from V and 5 bases from J, the gap between germline ends came to 14 bases. Here the CDR3 DNA reads TGTGCCAGCAGACTTCAAAGTATCAACGAGCAGTACTTC. Residues: CASRLQSINEQYF.

This clone was detected once. The chain links TRBV9 to TRBJ2-5; 7 positions agree with TRBD1. CDR1 SGDLS and CDR2 YYNGEE come from the germline V gene. The CDR3 extends over 12 amino acids. The junction had 5 bases not matched to a gene; V was cut back by 7 bases and J by 5 bases. CDR3 protein: CASQGVGETQYF. The CDR3 DNA sequence: TGTGCCAGCCAGGGGGTTGGGGAGACCCAGTACTTC.

The chain carries TRBV30 and TRBJ1-6; TRBD1 is a possible D gene (5 bases). V was shortened by 5 bases and J by 8 bases, with 10 bases between the two germline ends. The germline gives CDR1 GTSNPN, CDR2 SVGIG (reference sequence). The CDR3 contains 12 residues. The CDR3 DNA follows: TGTGCCTGGGGGGACTCCGATTCACCCCTCCACTTT. Amino acids: CAWGDSDSPLHF. Drawing the rest from reference TRBV30 and TRBJ1-6, the complete variable domain is SQTIHQWPATLVQPVGSPLSLECTVEGTSNPNLYWYRQAAGRGLQLLFYSVGIGQISSEVPQNLSASRPQDRQFILSSKKLLLSDSGFYLCAWGDSDSPLHFGNGTRLTVT.

This clone occurred once. The sample holds other DNA sequences that translate to the same CDR3. J is TRBJ2-7 and V is TRBV6-6; 8 bases line up with TRBD1. The CDR3 is 15 residues long. CDR1 is MNHNY, CDR2 SVGAGI, per germline (reference sequence). V shed 0 bases, J shed 2 bases, and the junction held 3 bases outside the gene matches. The CDR3 bases are TGTGCCAGCAGTTACTCCGGGACAGGAACCTACGAGCAGTACTTC. It yields the protein CASSYSGTGTYEQYF.

This clone has a handful of counts. The CDR3 region is CASSVATELNSPLHF. In DNA, the CDR3 is TGTGCCAGCAGCGTAGCTACGGAGTTAAATTCACCCCTCCACTTT. The V call is TRBV9, the J call TRBJ1-6, with no clear D. CDR3 length: 15 residues. Germline CDR1 reads SGDLS; CDR2 reads YYNGEE. Trimming left V 0 bases short and J 7 bases short, with 11 bases between.

Of note for this clone: At one end, the junction sequence differs from germline, possibly due to a read error. V and J are TRBV6-1 and TRBJ2-1; TRBD2 agrees at 11 bases. CDR1 is MNHNS, CDR2 SASEGT, per germline. The CDR3 has 12 amino acids. CDR3 region: CASSEWGGLAVF. The CDR3 nucleotides read TGTGCCAGCAGTGAATGGGGGGGACTAGCGGTCTTC.